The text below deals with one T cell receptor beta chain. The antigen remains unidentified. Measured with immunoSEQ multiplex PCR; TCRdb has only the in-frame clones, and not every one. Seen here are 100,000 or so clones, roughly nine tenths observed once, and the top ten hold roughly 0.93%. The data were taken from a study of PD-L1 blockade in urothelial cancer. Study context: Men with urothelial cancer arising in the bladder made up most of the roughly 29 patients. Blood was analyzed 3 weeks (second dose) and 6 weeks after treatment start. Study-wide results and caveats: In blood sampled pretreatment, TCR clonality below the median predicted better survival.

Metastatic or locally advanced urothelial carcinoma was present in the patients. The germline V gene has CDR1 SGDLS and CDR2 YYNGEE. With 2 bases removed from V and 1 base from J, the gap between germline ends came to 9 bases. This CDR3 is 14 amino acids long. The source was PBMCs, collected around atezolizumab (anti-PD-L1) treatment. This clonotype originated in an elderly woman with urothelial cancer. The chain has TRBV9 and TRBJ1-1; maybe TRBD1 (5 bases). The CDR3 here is CASSVLQENTEAFF. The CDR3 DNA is TGTGCCAGCAGCGTCCTACAGGAGAACACTGAAGCTTTCTTT.